This T cell receptor (beta chain) was captured by sequencing in a study of T cells in Graves' hyperthyroidism and ophthalmopathy (dated by TCRdb to between 2018 and 2020). Study-wide context: Peripheral blood samples were taken at initial diagnosis, before any treatment was given. To identify distinguishing TCR V-J signatures, a discovery cohort of around 100 patients was used, comprising approximately 40 with Graves' ophthalmopathy and around 60 with stable Graves' hyperthyroidism. An independent validation cohort of around 19 hyperthyroidism patients and roughly 16 patients who later progressed to ophthalmopathy tested prospective prediction of ophthalmopathy. The roughly 99 discovery patients were divided at random into training and test sets in a 7:3 ratio. Thyroid tissue and blood T-cell repertoires from about 6 Graves' hyperthyroidism patients were also compared in the study. Once sampling was done, hyperthyroidism patients were given methimazole at a starting dose of 30 mg daily, whereas ophthalmopathy patients were given high-dose intravenous methylprednisolone. The paper reports TCR Vbeta CDR3 sequencing of over 120 peripheral blood samples: around 45 ophthalmopathy, under 80 hyperthyroidism and 17 progressor patients. Study-wide conclusions, independent of this receptor: Sample size was not statistically predetermined, and blinding of investigators to group allocation was not performed. During validation, the model predicted progression to ophthalmopathy a median of roughly six months ahead of onset, with around 71% sensitivity and under 85% specificity. A 13 V-J signature model separated ophthalmopathy from stable hyperthyroidism, with over 85% sensitivity and just under 84% specificity in cross-validation and 80%/75% in testing. Most expanded thyroid clonotypes (frequency above 0.001) were also found in blood, which suggests that blood repertoires may mirror thyroid immune responses.

Graves' hyperthyroidism was defined as stable when no progression to ophthalmopathy occurred over 18 months of follow-up. Hyperthyroidism patients were aged 18 to 65 years and newly diagnosed, with disease duration of less than 2 months. The study excluded patients with uncontrolled infections, other autoimmune diseases, pregnancy or lactation. Diagnoses were based on clinical symptoms, serum thyroxine and TRAb, thyroid ultrasound and orbital computed tomography. Ficoll-Paque density gradient centrifugation was used to isolate PBMCs from about 10 ml of fresh peripheral blood. Trizol reagent was used to extract total RNA, and RNA quality was then checked on an Agilent 2100 Bioanalyzer. V sheds 1 base and J sheds 8 bases, leaving 14 bases between their ends. Measured from the cysteine to the phenylalanine, the CDR3 is 15 residues long. Only CDR3 DNA remains: 45 bases, in frame from the first base. CDR1 and CDR2 are drawn from the germline V gene: KGHSH, LQKENI.

The TCR beta CDR3 regions were amplified from the RNA transcripts. For the first round of RT-PCR on the TCR CDR3, the HTBI primer set was used together with the Qiagen OneStep RT-PCR kit. A second multiplex PCR round built the libraries, followed by size selection and purification. Paired-end sequencing of the libraries was performed with 100 bp reads on an Illumina HiSeq2000. As for the authors' bioinformatics: Raw data were processed with SOAPnuke, discarding reads with adapters, uncalled bases, mean Phred below 15, or no exact constant-primer or identifier match. High-quality paired reads were merged using COPE v1.2.5, and each unique nucleotide sequence was defined as a clonotype. Clonotypes were aligned to IMGT TRBV, TRBD and TRBJ reference segments using MiTCR v1.1. The analysis was restricted to V-J combinations with a frequency above 0.0001, which together covered 99% to 99.2% of the repertoires. The TCS score was defined as F50 (clonal expansion) divided by E x V (chaos), with BLOSUM62-based TCRdist calculated between CDR3 peptides within each V-J. Welch's t-statistics and random forest reduced several hundred V-J features to 10 to 15, which were used in a naive Bayes classifier (R e1071). TCRdb reworked the public reads: Q25 trimming with fastp, MiXCR clone assembly, productive beta chains retained. Records with the same CDR3 protein are collapsed into one entry carrying the most frequent genes and DNA. TCRdb, not the original authors, processed these V and J calls. The sample table records approximately 210,000 distinct CDR3 sequences; about 15% of these occur just once. Clones ranked in the top ten supply 50% of the sample.

On this clonotype: Its specific antigen is unknown. No qualities accompany the bases; no much larger clone lies one base away.

The chain is assembled from TRBV18 and TRBJ1-4; 6 matching bases give a weak D call of TRBD1. Sequencing was carried out using blood. The source is a man aged 50 to 59 with Graves' hyperthyroidism. The DNA sequence reads TGTGCCAGCTCACCACGCACAGGGAGAAACGAAAAACTGTTTTTT. Its product reads: CASSPRTGRNEKLFF.